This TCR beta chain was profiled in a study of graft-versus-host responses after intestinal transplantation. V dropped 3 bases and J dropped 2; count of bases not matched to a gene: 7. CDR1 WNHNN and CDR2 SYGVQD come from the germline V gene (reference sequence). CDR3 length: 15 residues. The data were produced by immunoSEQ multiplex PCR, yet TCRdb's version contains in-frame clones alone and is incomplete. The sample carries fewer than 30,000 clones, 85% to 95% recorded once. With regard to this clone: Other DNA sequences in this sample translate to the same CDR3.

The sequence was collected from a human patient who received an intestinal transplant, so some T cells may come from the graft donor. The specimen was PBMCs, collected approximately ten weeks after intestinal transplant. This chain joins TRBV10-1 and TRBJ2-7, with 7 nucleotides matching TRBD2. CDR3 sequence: CASSDGSAGTYEQYF. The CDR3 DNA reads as TGCGCCAGCAGTGATGGGTCAGCGGGAACCTACGAGCAGTACTTC.